The 23 T cell receptor beta chains listed next were all sequenced from one sample in a study of blood T cell repertoires in COVID-19. Here immunoSEQ multiplex PCR was the method, and the copy in TCRdb shows in-frame clones only, minus some. Of about 29,000 clones in the sample, roughly 82% were seen once. Sequencing was carried out using peripheral blood. Source of these receptors: a man older than 75 with active or convalescent COVID-19.

The rearrangement links TRBV27 to TRBJ2-5; 8 bases line up with TRBD2. V trimming: 4 bases; J trimming: 1 base; junction bases outside the gene matches: 8. CDR1 and CDR2 from the germline V gene are MNHEY and SMNVEV (reference sequence). The CDR3 spans 16 residues. CDR3 DNA: TGTGCCAGCAGTTCTGGTCGAACTAGCGGCCAAGAGACCCAGTACTTC. Translated, it gives CASSSGRTSGQETQYF.

The rearrangement links TRBV9 to TRBJ2-5; 15 bases agree with TRBD2. Trimming cost V 0 bases and J 1 base; bases outside gene matches: 10. The germline V gene has CDR1 SGDLS and CDR2 YYNGEE. The length of the CDR3 is 20 residues. This CDR3 reads CASSVVPSGTSGGLQETQYF. CDR3 in DNA: TGTGCCAGCAGCGTAGTGCCGAGCGGGACTAGCGGGGGGCTCCAAGAGACCCAGTACTTC.

Only one count was recorded for this clone. The junction shows a germline mismatch at one end, possibly a read error. The V gene is TRBV27, the J gene TRBJ2-1, with 7 positions matching TRBD2. Looked up from germline, CDR1 is MNHEY and CDR2 is SMNVEV (reference sequence). The length of the CDR3 is 13 residues. For the CDR3, the DNA is TGTGCCAGCAGCCCCGGACTAGTCAATTCCTTGCTCTTC. Its translation is CASSPGLVNSLLF.

V usage is TRBV7-2 and J usage is TRBJ2-3; 14 bases match TRBD2. The junction had 10 bases not matched to a gene; V was cut back by 5 bases and J by 6 bases. From germline, CDR1 is SGHTA and CDR2 FQGNSA. The CDR3 is 17 amino acids. CDR3 DNA: TGTGCCAGCAGCAACACCGGGACTAGCGGGAGACGGGATACGCAGTATTTT. Residues: CASSNTGTSGRRDTQYF.

The rearrangement links TRBV24-1 to TRBJ2-7; D is unclear. The CDR3 contains 16 residues. The germline CDR1 and CDR2 sequences are KGHDR and SFDVKD. Between the trimmed V and J ends, which lost 9 bases and 1 base, there was a span of 21 bases. DNA for the CDR3: TGTGCCACCCTAATTGTACCCTTCCCCGGTTCCTACGAGCAGTACTTC. As protein: CATLIVPFPGSYEQYF.

The V and J genes are TRBV3-1 (or the pseudogene TRBV3-2) and TRBJ1-3; maybe TRBD1 (5 bases). The CDR3 is made up of 11 amino acids. V was trimmed by 8 bases and J by 11 bases, leaving 13 bases between them. Germline CDR1 LGHDT, CDR2 YNNKEL (reference sequence). The CDR3 region is CASGGVNAIYF. DNA of the CDR3: TGTGCCAGCGGGGGGGTTAACGCCATATATTTT.

The table lists this clone with a few counts. This rearrangement joins TRBV6-1 to TRBJ1-5; no firm D call. The CDR3 covers 13 residues. Deletions cut 3 bases from V and 9 bases from J, with 12 bases between. The V gene's germline CDR1 is MNHNS and CDR2 SASEGT. CDR3 amino acids: CASSDRNRGPQHF. In nucleotides, the CDR3 is TGTGCCAGCAGTGATAGGAATAGAGGGCCCCAGCATTTT.

The CDR3 is CASSQGQGTAGYTF. Here the CDR3 DNA reads TGTGCCAGCAGCCAGGGACAGGGGACGGCTGGCTACACCTTC. V is TRBV6-5 and J is TRBJ1-2; 10 bases line up with TRBD1. The CDR3 sequence is 14 residues long. Germline lookup yields CDR1 MNHEY and CDR2 SVGAGI. The junction had 8 bases not matched to a gene; V was cut back by 6 bases and J by 7 bases.

This rearrangement joins TRBV4-1 to TRBJ1-2; unclear D gene. CDR1 and CDR2 from the germline V gene are MGHRA and YSYEKL. The CDR3 contains 16 residues. V lost 0 bases and J 4 bases, leaving 15 bases between the germline ends. The CDR3 sequence: CASSQESTAFGYGYTF. Here the CDR3 DNA reads TGCGCCAGCAGCCAAGAGAGTACAGCCTTTGGCTATGGCTACACCTTC.

This clone was seen only once. The chain couples TRBV5-5 to TRBJ2-1; D ambiguous. Trimming removed 8 bases from V and 3 bases from J, with 15 bases in between. CDR1 is SGHKS, CDR2 YYEKEE, per germline (reference sequence). The CDR3 extends over 14 amino acids. The CDR3 DNA follows: TGTGCCAGTAGGAGTGGCTCCAACTACAATGAGCAGTTCTTC. Its translation: CASRSGSNYNEQFF.

With regard to this clone: At one boundary the junction diverges from the germline segment, which might be a read error. V and J are TRBV7-7 and TRBJ1-1, with 9 bases identical to TRBD1. Germline lookup yields CDR1 SSHAT and CDR2 FNYEAQ (reference sequence). This CDR3 spans 16 amino acids. The DNA of the CDR3 is TGTGCTAGCAGCTTAGCGACGGACAGGGGGAACACTGAAGCTTTCTTT. This translates into CASSLATDRGNTEAFF.

The chain uses TRBV5-1 and TRBJ2-3, with D perhaps TRBD1 (5 bases). The CDR3 contains 15 residues. CDR1 and CDR2 (germline): SGHRS, YFSETQ. Trimming removed 3 bases from V and 2 bases from J, with 13 bases in between. CDR3 DNA sequence: TGCGCCAGCAGCTGGAGACAGAGTTCCACAGATACGCAGTATTTT. Translating gives CASSWRQSSTDTQYF.

V usage is TRBV15 and J usage is TRBJ2-5; 7 nucleotides line up with TRBD2. Germline CDR1 is LNHNV and CDR2 is YYDKDF (reference sequence). Trimming at V came to 0 bases and at J to 5 bases, leaving 9 bases not matched to a gene. The CDR3 spans 16 residues. CDR3 amino acids: CATSRDGRAFGETQYF. In nucleotides, the CDR3 is TGTGCCACCAGCAGAGATGGGAGGGCATTCGGGGAGACCCAGTACTTC.

This clone was seen a few times. The chain links TRBV7-9 to TRBJ1-2; D gene uncertain. This CDR3 is built from 12 residues. The germline V and J ends were trimmed by 2 bases and 8 bases, with 9 bases remaining between them. Germline CDR1 reads SEHNR; CDR2 reads FQNEAQ (reference sequence). The DNA of the CDR3 is TGTGCCAGCAGCTTATCTAATTTAGGCTACACCTTC. Translation gives CASSLSNLGYTF.

The chain is built from TRBV28 and TRBJ2-3; 7 nucleotides match TRBD2. V shed 7 bases, J shed 2 bases, and the junction held 6 bases outside the gene matches. The CDR3 loop spans 14 amino acids. CDR1 MDHEN and CDR2 SYDVKM come from the germline V gene. The CDR3 reads CASIRGGSTDTQYF. CDR3 nucleotides: TGTGCCAGCATCCGCGGGGGTTCCACAGATACGCAGTATTTT.

The chain joins TRBV19 to TRBJ1-5; D might be TRBD1 (6 bases). The germline V gene has CDR1 LNHDA and CDR2 SQIVND (reference sequence). Trimming took 8 bases from V and 1 from J, leaving 6 bases between them. This CDR3 has 12 residues. In nucleotides, the CDR3 is TGTGCCAGTGGACAGAGCAATCAGCCCCAGCATTTT. Encoded protein: CASGQSNQPQHF.

The chain uses TRBV7-2 and TRBJ1-1; D remains unclear. The CDR3 contains 15 residues. The V gene's germline CDR1 is SGHTA and CDR2 FQGNSA. V was trimmed by 5 bases and J by 4 bases, leaving 17 bases between them. CDR3 bases: TGTGCCAGCAGCCCCTCCATTGCGAGGGTCACTGAAGCTTTCTTT. It translates to CASSPSIARVTEAFF.

The chain couples TRBV6-5 to TRBJ2-3, with 10 bases that match TRBD1. V was clipped by 5 bases and J by 6 bases; unmatched bases: 8. The CDR3 has 15 residues. Germline V gives CDR1 MNHEY, CDR2 SVGAGI. CDR3 region: CASSQTGGEGDTQYF. In DNA, the CDR3 is TGTGCCAGCAGTCAGACAGGGGGCGAGGGGGATACGCAGTATTTT.

The chain is built from TRBV11-1 and TRBJ2-1, with 9 bases that match TRBD1. This CDR3 comprises 16 residues. With V trimmed by 0 bases and J by 8 bases, 8 bases remained unmatched. The germline V gene encodes CDR1 SGHAT and CDR2 FQDESV (reference sequence). The CDR3 loop reads CASSLAPGQGVDEQFF. CDR3 sequence (DNA): TGTGCCAGCAGCTTAGCGCCGGGACAGGGAGTGGATGAGCAGTTCTTC.

This clone was counted between two and nine times. V gene TRBV5-1 combines with J gene TRBJ1-5; TRBD1 is a possible D gene (6 bases). CDR1 and CDR2 (germline): SGHRS, YFSETQ. V lost 3 bases, J lost 2 bases, and 12 bases lay in between. This CDR3 comprises 15 residues. CDR3: CASSSGVAGNQPQHF. The CDR3 bases are TGCGCCAGCAGCTCAGGGGTCGCGGGCAATCAGCCCCAGCATTTT.

The sample holds a few counts of this clone. This chain links TRBV5-1 with TRBJ2-2; D is ambiguous. CDR1 and CDR2 from the germline V gene are SGHRS and YFSETQ. This CDR3 has 13 amino acids. Trimming stripped 5 bases from V and 6 bases from J, with 11 bases between. The CDR3 protein is CASREQIAGELFF. The CDR3 coding sequence is TGCGCCAGCAGAGAACAGATCGCCGGGGAGCTGTTTTTT.

This clone was seen a few times. The chain is built from TRBV6-7 and TRBJ2-1; D may be TRBD1 (6 bases). Being an ORF, TRBV6-7 has a function that is uncertain. Between the trimmed V and J ends, which lost 11 bases and 0 bases, there was a span of 26 bases. The CDR3 length is 18 residues. The CDR3 is CALRFKAQGTSSYNEQFF. CDR3 nucleotides: TGTGCCCTTCGATTTAAGGCCCAGGGGACGAGCTCCTACAATGAGCAGTTCTTC.

V is TRBV27 and J is TRBJ2-7, with TRBD1 matching 11 bases. The CDR3 covers 14 residues. CDR1 and CDR2 (germline): MNHEY, SMNVEV (reference sequence). After removal of 6 bases from V and 2 bases from J, the junction contained 3 bases not matched to a gene. The CDR3 coding sequence is TGTGCCAGCAGCCGGACAGGGGGCGCCTACGAGCAGTACTTC. It codes for CASSRTGGAYEQYF.